This T cell receptor (beta chain) is drawn from a study of blood T cell repertoires in COVID-19. V was cut by 4 bases and J by 2 bases, with 4 bases left in between. From germline, CDR1 is KGHSH and CDR2 LQKENI. CDR3 length: 12 amino acids. Profiled with immunoSEQ multiplex PCR; TCRdb holds only in-frame clones, not every one. The table shows under 150,000 clones, with approximately 82% occurring only once. Input material: peripheral blood. V is TRBV18 and J is TRBJ2-3; unclear D gene. The sequence came from a man between 65 and 85 years old with active or convalescent COVID-19. DNA for the CDR3: TGTGCCAGCTCACGAGACACAGATACGCAGTATTTT. Translated, it gives CASSRDTDTQYF.